This TCR beta chain was captured in a study of CD8 T cells in ankylosing spondylitis. This clonotype was counted only a few times. TCRdb re-analysed the 5' RACE reads in MiXCR, keeping a single row per CDR3 protein. The table shows some 340,000 distinct CDR3 sequences, with 14% to 15% occurring only once. Source material: blood, either unsorted or a sorted T cell fraction (not recorded which). The TCR comes from a male donor with ankylosing spondylitis or in good health (not recorded which).

CDR3 region: CSARSTDLGAFF. CDR3 DNA: TGCAGTGCTAGATCCACGGACCTCGGAGCTTTCTTT. The rearrangement links TRBV20-1 to TRBJ1-1; the D is unclear. Trimming removed 2 bases at V and 10 bases at J, with 14 bases between. Germline V gene data show CDR1 as DFQATT and CDR2 as SNEGSKA (reference sequence). The CDR3 contains 12 residues.